Following are 11 T cell receptor beta chains from one sample sequenced in a study of blood T cell repertoires in COVID-19. The repertoire was sequenced with immunoSEQ multiplex PCR; TCRdb's copy has only in-frame clones and lacks some. Among a few hundred thousand clones listed, just over 90% were seen once. Sequencing was performed on PBMCs or T cells enriched from blood (not recorded which). All receptors come from a woman between 40 and 50 years old who had been exposed to COVID-19.

This chain joins TRBV7-9 and TRBJ1-5; possible D gene TRBD1, 6 bases. CDR1 is SEHNR and CDR2 is FQNEAQ in the germline V gene (reference sequence). CDR3 length: 14 amino acids. Trimming cost V 5 bases and J 6 bases, with 14 bases left between them. The CDR3 sequence: CASSPQGPSQPQHF. As DNA, the CDR3 is TGTGCCAGCAGCCCGCAGGGGCCGAGTCAGCCCCAGCATTTT.

This chain links TRBV19 with TRBJ1-1; 7 bases agree with TRBD1. In germline, CDR1 is LNHDA, CDR2 SQIVND (reference sequence). The ends lost 5 bases at V and 1 base at J; junction bases unmatched: 7. The CDR3 totals 15 residues. As DNA, the CDR3 is TGTGCCAGTAGTCCAGGACAGGCAGCGAACACTGAAGCTTTCTTT. The encoded protein is CASSPGQAANTEAFF.

This chain joins TRBV5-5 and TRBJ1-1; D gene ambiguous. This CDR3 contains 13 residues. Germline lookup yields CDR1 SGHKS and CDR2 YYEKEE (reference sequence). V was pared by 7 bases and J by 8 bases, with 18 bases between. CDR3 nucleotides: TGTGCCAGCGCGAAGGCATGGGGAGGCGAAGCTTTCTTT. Residues: CASAKAWGGEAFF.

The genes are TRBV30 and TRBJ1-5; D is unclear. Deletions cut 1 base from V and 2 bases from J, with 12 bases between. Germline V CDR1 and CDR2: GTSNPN, SVGIG (reference sequence). The CDR3 loop spans 15 amino acids. As DNA, the CDR3 is TGTGCCTGGAGTGACGGCAGGTCGGGCAATCAGCCCCAGCATTTT. Its protein is CAWSDGRSGNQPQHF.

The chain is built from TRBV19 and TRBJ1-6; TRBD1 agrees at 10 bases. The CDR3 is made up of 15 amino acids. V trimming: 2 bases; J trimming: 8 bases; junction bases outside the gene matches: 3. CDR1 and CDR2 from the germline V gene are LNHDA and SQIVND (reference sequence). CDR3 amino acids: CASSIRDRGDSPLHF. CDR3 DNA sequence: TGTGCCAGTAGTATAAGGGACAGGGGAGATTCACCCCTCCACTTT.

This clone was counted a few times. J is TRBJ2-7 and V is TRBV6-2 or TRBV6-3; 7 bases match TRBD2. The germline V gene encodes CDR1 MNHEY and CDR2 SVGEGT. This CDR3 is built from 15 residues. The V and J ends lost 2 bases and 6 bases, in that order; junction bases with no gene match: 10. The CDR3 is CASSYEAGDSGEQYF. The CDR3 nucleotides are TGTGCCAGCAGTTACGAGGCGGGGGATTCGGGCGAGCAGTACTTC.

V and J are TRBV14 and TRBJ2-1; 7 nucleotides match TRBD1. V lost 4 bases to trimming and J lost 7 bases; unmatched junction nucleotides: 10. This CDR3 has 15 amino acids. Germline values: CDR1 SGHDN, CDR2 FVKESK. The CDR3 DNA sequence: TGTGCCAGCAGCCCTACAACGACAGGGAGAAATGAGCAGTTCTTC. Encoded protein: CASSPTTTGRNEQFF.

The chain recombines TRBV7-2 with TRBJ2-2, with 7 bases identical to TRBD1. Trimming took 6 bases from V and 6 from J; bases not matched to a gene: 7. Germline lookup yields CDR1 SGHTA and CDR2 FQGNSA. The CDR3 has 14 amino acids. The DNA for the CDR3 is TGTGCCAGCAGATACACAGGGGTAGCCGGGGAGCTGTTTTTT. Translating it yields CASRYTGVAGELFF.

The chain carries TRBV19 and TRBJ2-1; D remains unclear. Germline V gene sequence: CDR1 LNHDA, CDR2 SQIVND (reference sequence). Deletions cut 3 bases from V and 8 bases from J, with 17 bases between. The CDR3 loop spans 15 amino acids. CDR3 protein: CASSISSLSHYEQFF. The CDR3 DNA sequence: TGTGCCAGTAGTATCTCCTCACTCTCCCATTATGAGCAGTTCTTC.

The chain combines TRBV3-1 (or the pseudogene TRBV3-2) with TRBJ2-1; TRBD2 aligns across 11 bases. Germline CDR1 LGHDT, CDR2 YNNKEL (reference sequence). The CDR3 contains 20 residues. Losses at the gene ends were 1 base for V and 4 bases for J; bases not matched to a gene: 15. In DNA form, the CDR3 reads TGTGCCAGCAGCCAAGCCCGAAATCTAAATAGCGGGGGGGTTTACAATGAGCAGTTCTTC. It encodes CASSQARNLNSGGVYNEQFF.

The V gene is TRBV5-1, the J gene TRBJ1-3; TRBD1 might be the D (5 bases). CDR1 is SGHRS and CDR2 is YFSETQ in the germline V gene. The CDR3 extends over 15 amino acids. With 3 bases removed from V and 2 bases from J, the gap between germline ends came to 12 bases. The CDR3 sequence: CASSSTEVPGNTIYF. The DNA for the CDR3 is TGCGCCAGCAGCTCGACAGAGGTCCCTGGAAACACCATATATTTT. Together with reference TRBV5-1 and TRBJ1-3, the CDR3 gives the full variable domain: KAGVTQTPRYLIKTRGQQVTLSCSPISGHRSVSWYQQTPGQGLQFLFEYFSETQRNKGNFPGRFSGRQFSNSRSEMNVSTLELGDSALYLCASSSTEVPGNTIYFGEGSWLTVV.